This T cell receptor (beta chain) was captured in a study of technical replicates of blood from a handful of donors. The protocol was immunoSEQ multiplex PCR, while the TCRdb copy is restricted to in-frame clones and leaves out a portion. The sample yields around 70,000 clones, approximately 96% seen once. The CDR3 contains 15 residues. CDR1 SEHNR and CDR2 FQNEAQ come from the germline V gene (reference sequence). Trimming stripped 3 bases from V and 0 bases from J, with 10 bases between. This clone was found once. The specimen was T cells isolated from PBMCs. The sequence came from a human donor in good health. The chain links TRBV7-9 to TRBJ2-3; D ambiguous. Here the CDR3 reads CASSFLDFSTDTQYF. The CDR3 DNA sequence: TGTGCCAGCAGCTTCCTCGACTTTAGCACAGATACGCAGTATTTT.